This paragraph covers one TCR beta chain sequence. Original data processing: From reference gene primer amplification, estimates of nucleated cell counts were derived. Data came from immunoSEQ multiplex PCR; TCRdb stores just in-frame clones and leaves some out. V, J and clone size are taken as reported in that table, and D and trimming were inferred from the DNA itself. The sample carries about 210,000 clones, about 90% recorded once. Germline values: CDR1 MNHNS, CDR2 SASEGT. V shed 2 bases, J shed 11 bases, and the junction held 9 bases outside the gene matches. The CDR3 extends over 14 amino acids. The sample is drawn from a study of blood T cell repertoires in COVID-19. Study summary: Specimens from acute and convalescent COVID-19 originated in the United States, Italy and Spain. T cells, B-cell-depleted T cells, or PBMCs supplied cDNA or gDNA.

The chain joins TRBV6-1 to TRBJ1-5; 7 nucleotides match TRBD1. Material for sequencing was peripheral blood. This TCR was recovered from a young man with acute or convalescent COVID-19. The CDR3 here is CASSENSQGVAQHF. The CDR3 nucleotides are TGTGCCAGCAGTGAAAATAGTCAGGGGGTGGCCCAGCATTTT.